This is a list of T cell receptor beta chains from one sample in a study of cytotoxic CD8 clonotypes in ibrutinib-treated CLL. Libraries were prepared by immunoSEQ multiplex PCR; TCRdb keeps only in-frame clonotypes and omits some of them. The sample carries some 200,000 clones, roughly three quarters recorded once. Sequenced here: PBMCs, sampled after 12 months of ibrutinib treatment. These receptors all come from a human donor with chronic lymphocytic leukemia. The CDR3 runs from the conserved cysteine through the conserved F or W. D genes are given only for firm matches. Not all rows give a size; the values are once, few, many and, for expanded clones, a class.

>TRBV11-3|NA|TRBJ1-1|few
TGTGCCAGCAGCTTAGGCAGGAACACTGAAGCTTTCTTT
CASSLGRNTEAFF
>TRBV7-9|NA|TRBJ2-5|NA
TGTGCCAGTGGGGGAGGAGAGACCCAGTACTTC
CASGGGETQYF
>TRBV9|NA|TRBJ1-1|NA
TGTGCCAGCAGCCTTCGTCCCATGAACACTGAAGCTTTCTTT
CASSLRPMNTEAFF
>TRBV30|TRBD2|TRBJ2-1|few
TGTGCCTGGAGTGTTAGAGTAGGGACTAGCGGGAGGGCCAAGAGGAATGAGCAGTTCTTC
CAWSVRVGTSGRAKRNEQFF
>TRBV7-7|TRBD2|TRBJ2-1|NA
TGTGCTAGCAAGTTGACTAGCGGCCACAATGAGCAGTTCTTC
CASKLTSGHNEQFF
>TRBV28|NA|TRBJ1-4|few
TGTGCCAGCGGGGGACGTAATGAAAAACTGTTTTTT
CASGGRNEKLFF
>TRBV7-3|NA|TRBJ2-2|NA
TGTGCCAGCAGCTTAAGGGGGACCGGGAACACCGGGGAGCTGTTTTTT
CASSLRGTGNTGELFF
>TRBV14|NA|TRBJ1-2|NA
TGTGCCAGCAGCCAAGAGGCTCACGCAGGCTACACCTTC
CASSQEAHAGYTF
>TRBV6-6|NA|TRBJ2-7|NA
TGTGCCAGCAGTTACGGTCAGGGAGGCGAGCAGTACTTC
CASSYGQGGEQYF
>TRBV27|TRBD2|TRBJ2-1|NA
TGTGCCAGCAGTTTAGGGGGGGGGAATCCCTACAATGAGCAGTTCTTC
CASSLGGGNPYNEQFF
>TRBV5-1|NA|TRBJ1-1|few
TGCGCCAGCAGCTTTTCCAGGAACACTGAAGCTTTCTTT
CASSFSRNTEAFF
>TRBV5-1|NA|TRBJ2-1|NA
TGCGCCAGCAGCCGGACCGACAATGAGCAGTTCTTC
CASSRTDNEQFF
>TRBV6-6|NA|TRBJ1-4|NA
TGTGCCAGCAGTCCGCATTGGGGGGCAGGCTCTGAAAAACTGTTTTTT
CASSPHWGAGSEKLFF
>TRBV11-1|TRBD1|TRBJ2-7|NA
TGTGCCAGCAGCCCCTGGGACAGGTCCGAGCAGTACTTC
CASSPWDRSEQYF
>TRBV5-1|NA|TRBJ1-3|NA
TGCGCCAGCAGCTTGACCTCAGGGACTGGAAACACCATATATTTT
CASSLTSGTGNTIYF
>TRBV7-7|TRBD2|TRBJ2-7|NA
TGTGCTAGCAGCCAGCAGGTCCCGACGGGAGGGCCGGGTGAGCAGTACTTC
CASSQQVPTGGPGEQYF